The rows below give T cell receptor beta chains drawn from one sample of a study of human T cells and chemical hapten exposure. TCRdb itself ran the RACE reads through MiXCR, one entry per CDR3 protein. The sample consists of 30,000 to 40,000 distinct CDR3 sequences, around a tenth of them appearing once. This material consisted of whole blood, taken in connection with sensitization to the hapten diphenylcyclopropenone (DPC). These receptors all come from a man aged 50 to 59 with alopecia areata. Some clones in this sample may be carry-over from other donors' samples. Each CDR3 is given with its conserved first and last residue. D genes are given only for firm matches. Clone sizes are given selectively: once, few, many, or a class where the clone is expanded.

>TRBV12-3/TRBV12-4|many|TRBJ2-1|NA
TGTGCCAGCAGTCTCTCACTAGGCAATGAGCAGTTCTTC
CASSLSLGNEQFF
>TRBV5-1|many|TRBJ2-5|TRBD1
TGCGCCAGCAGCTTACAGGGACAGAGGGGAGAGACCCAGTACTTC
CASSLQGQRGETQYF
>TRBV19|few|TRBJ2-1|TRBD1
TGTGCCAGTAGGCCCGGACAGGGGACGTACAATGAGCAGTTCTTC
CASRPGQGTYNEQFF
>TRBV28|NA|TRBJ2-1|TRBD1
TGTGCCAGCAGCCCCGGGACAGGGACCTACAATGAGCAGTTCTTC
CASSPGTGTYNEQFF
>TRBV12-3/TRBV12-4|NA|TRBJ2-7|NA
TGTGCCAGCAGGGCCTCCCGAAGTGAGCAGTACTTC
CASRASRSEQYF
>TRBV9|few|TRBJ2-3|NA
TGTGCCAGCAGCGTACCCTACTCCCGCACAGATACGCAGTATTTT
CASSVPYSRTDTQYF
>TRBV5-1|many|TRBJ2-6|NA
TGCGCCAGCAGACGACCACAATCTGGGGCCAACGTCCTGACTTTC
CASRRPQSGANVLTF
>TRBV7-8|few|TRBJ2-1|NA
TGTGCCAGCAGCCCTGGGAACTCCCCCGCTAATGAGCAGTTCTTC
CASSPGNSPANEQFF
>TRBV29-1|NA|TRBJ1-4|TRBD1
TGCAGCGCGCAGACAGGGGGTGACGAAAAACTGTTTTTT
CSAQTGGDEKLFF
>TRBV6-1|NA|TRBJ1-1|NA
TGTGCCAGCAGCCAAACAGGGACTGAAGTTTTCTTT
CASSQTGTEVFF
>TRBV28|many|TRBJ1-3|NA
TGTGCCAGCAACAGGGAGGACACCATATATTTT
CASNREDTIYF
>TRBV6-1|few|TRBJ2-2|TRBD1
TGTGCCAGCAGTGGTACAGGGGTAAACACCGGGGAGCTGTTTTTT
CASSGTGVNTGELFF
>TRBV7-2|few|TRBJ2-4|TRBD1
TGTGCCAGCAGCTTAGGGACAGGCGTAGCCAAAAACATTCAGTACTTC
CASSLGTGVAKNIQYF
>TRBV11-2|many|TRBJ2-5|TRBD2
TGTGCCAGCAGCCGAGGACTAGCAGAGGAGACCCAGTACTTC
CASSRGLAEETQYF
>TRBV25-1|many|TRBJ2-2|NA
TGTGCCAGCAGTTTTTTCCAGGGGCAGGGCACCGGGGAGCTGTTTTTT
CASSFFQGQGTGELFF
>TRBV27|many|TRBJ1-1|NA
TGTGCCAGCAGTTTCGCTTTAAATACTGAAGCTTTCTTT
CASSFALNTEAFF
>TRBV10-2|many|TRBJ1-2|NA
TGCGCCAGCAGTGGGGGGAACCTTGGGGGCTATGGCTACACCTTC
CASSGGNLGGYGYTF
>TRBV3-1|NA|TRBJ2-7|TRBD2
TGTGCCAGCAGCCGGGAGTTCATAGCGGGCAACGAGCAGTACTTC
CASSREFIAGNEQYF
>TRBV4-1|NA|TRBJ2-7|TRBD1
TGCGCCAGCAGCCAAGATGCCCCCCGGACAGGGGCCGAGCAGTACTTC
CASSQDAPRTGAEQYF
>TRBV6-2/TRBV6-3|NA|TRBJ1-5|NA
TGTGCCAGCAGTTTCCTTACAGTGAATCAGCCCCAGCATTTT
CASSFLTVNQPQHF